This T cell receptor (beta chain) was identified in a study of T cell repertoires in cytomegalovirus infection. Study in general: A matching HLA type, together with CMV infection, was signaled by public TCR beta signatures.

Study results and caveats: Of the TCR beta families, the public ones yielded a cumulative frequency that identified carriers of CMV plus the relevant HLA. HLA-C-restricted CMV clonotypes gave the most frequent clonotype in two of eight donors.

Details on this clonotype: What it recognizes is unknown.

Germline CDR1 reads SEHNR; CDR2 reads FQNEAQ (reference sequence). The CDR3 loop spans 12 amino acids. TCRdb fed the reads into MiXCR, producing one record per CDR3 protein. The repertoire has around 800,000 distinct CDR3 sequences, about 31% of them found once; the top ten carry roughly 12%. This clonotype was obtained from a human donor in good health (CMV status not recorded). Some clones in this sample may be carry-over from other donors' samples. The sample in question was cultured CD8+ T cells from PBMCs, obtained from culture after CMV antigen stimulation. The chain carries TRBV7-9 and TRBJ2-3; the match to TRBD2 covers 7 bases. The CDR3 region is CASLADTDTQYF. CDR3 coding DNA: TGTGCTAGCCTAGCGGACACAGATACGCAGTATTTT.